This T cell receptor beta chain was captured in a study of T cell responses to AZD1222 COVID-19 vaccine. Whole-study context: Second-dose intervals near 4 or 12 weeks were combined. Study conclusions and caveats: No day 14 peak samples; only post-peak repertoires were characterized. In a largely white British group with more females than males, clonal diversity was possibly underestimated.

CDR1 is SGHTA, CDR2 FQGNSA, per germline. This CDR3 is 16 amino acids long. The V end lost 6 bases, the J end lost 5 bases, and 19 bases lay between the germline ends. TCRdb's table, derived via immunoSEQ multiplex PCR, lists solely in-frame clones and lacks some. The table lists roughly 120,000 clones, 85% to 95% of them singletons, with 7.8% in the top ten. In the case of this clone: The antigen remains undetermined.

J is TRBJ2-2 and V is TRBV7-2, with D perhaps TRBD1 (6 bases). Sequenced here: peripheral blood, sampled on day 0 of AZD1222 vaccination. The clonotype comes from an adult in good health. The CDR3 DNA is TGTGCCAGCAGTCACTGGGGCAGGGGAGAGACCGGGGAGCTGTTTTTT. It specifies CASSHWGRGETGELFF.